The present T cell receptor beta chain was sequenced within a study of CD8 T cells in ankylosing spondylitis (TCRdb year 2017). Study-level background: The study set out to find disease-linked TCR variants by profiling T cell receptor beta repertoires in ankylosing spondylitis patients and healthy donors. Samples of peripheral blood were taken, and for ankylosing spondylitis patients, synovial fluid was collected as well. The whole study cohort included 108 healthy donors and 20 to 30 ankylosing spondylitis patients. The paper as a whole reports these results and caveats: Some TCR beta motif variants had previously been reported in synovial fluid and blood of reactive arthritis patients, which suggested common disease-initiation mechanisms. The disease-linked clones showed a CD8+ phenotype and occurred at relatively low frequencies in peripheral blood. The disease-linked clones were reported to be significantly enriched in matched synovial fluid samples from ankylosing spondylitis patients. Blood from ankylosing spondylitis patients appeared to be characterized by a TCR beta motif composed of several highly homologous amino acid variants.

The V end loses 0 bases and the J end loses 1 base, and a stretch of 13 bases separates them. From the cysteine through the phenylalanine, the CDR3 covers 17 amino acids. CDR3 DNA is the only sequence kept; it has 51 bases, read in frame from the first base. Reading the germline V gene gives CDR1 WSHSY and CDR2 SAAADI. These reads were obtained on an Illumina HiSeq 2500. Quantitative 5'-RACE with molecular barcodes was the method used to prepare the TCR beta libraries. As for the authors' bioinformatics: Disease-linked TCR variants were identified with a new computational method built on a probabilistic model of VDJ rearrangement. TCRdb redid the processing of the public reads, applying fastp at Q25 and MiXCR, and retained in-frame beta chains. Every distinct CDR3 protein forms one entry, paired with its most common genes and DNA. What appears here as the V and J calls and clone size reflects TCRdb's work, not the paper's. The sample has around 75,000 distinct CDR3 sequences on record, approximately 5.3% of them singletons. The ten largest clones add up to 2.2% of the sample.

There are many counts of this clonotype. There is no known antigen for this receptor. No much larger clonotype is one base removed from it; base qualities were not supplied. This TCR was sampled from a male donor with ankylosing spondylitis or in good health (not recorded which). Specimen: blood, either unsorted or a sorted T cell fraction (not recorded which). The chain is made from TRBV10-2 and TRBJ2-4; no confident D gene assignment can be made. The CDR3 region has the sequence CASSESALLVAKNIQYF. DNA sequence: TGCGCCAGCAGTGAGTCGGCGCTACTGGTGGCCAAAAACATTCAGTACTTC.